Listed below are T cell receptor beta chains from one sample, sequenced in a study of response to subunit inactivated influenza vaccine. MiXCR, applied by TCRdb to the RT-PCR reads, yields one record per CDR3 protein. This table holds hundreds of thousands of distinct CDR3 sequences, 13% found once. The sample consisted of PBMCs from blood, taken about 6 weeks after vaccination. The source is a man aged 50 to 60 who received an inactivated influenza vaccine. Both conserved end residues are part of each CDR3. A D gene is named only where the DNA matches it firmly. Size is omitted from some rows. Given values are once, few, many or a class for expanded clones.

TRBJ2-3 | many | TRBV12-3/TRBV12-4 | TRBD2 | CASSPTSGAGTDTQYF | TGTGCCAGCAGTCCGACTAGCGGTGCCGGCACAGATACGCAGTATTTT
TRBJ2-1 | many | TRBV24-1 | - | CATGRESSSGEQFF | TGTGCCACTGGCAGGGAATCATCATCAGGGGAGCAGTTCTTC
TRBJ2-5 | - | TRBV7-9 | - | CASSLVWRDQETQYF | TGTGCCAGCAGCTTAGTATGGCGGGACCAAGAGACCCAGTACTTC
TRBJ2-7 | few | TRBV5-5 | - | CASTPLGGPLYEQYF | TGTGCCAGCACCCCCTTGGGAGGACCGCTCTACGAGCAGTACTTC
TRBJ2-5 | - | TRBV6-1 | TRBD2 | CASSARRSGRAGVETQYF | TGTGCCAGCAGCGCCAGGCGGAGCGGGAGGGCGGGTGTGGAGACCCAGTACTTC
TRBJ1-2 | - | TRBV10-3 | TRBD1 | CAITPTGTSGYTF | TGTGCCATCACCCCGACAGGGACCTCTGGCTACACCTTC
TRBJ2-1 | - | TRBV12-5 | TRBD2 | CASGNRGLAGVGPNEQFF | TGTGCTAGTGGGAACAGGGGACTAGCGGGAGTGGGGCCCAATGAGCAGTTCTTC
TRBJ2-3 | few | TRBV4-2 | - | CASSTSLGGSSTDTQYF | TGTGCCAGCAGTACCTCTCTGGGGGGAAGTAGCACAGATACGCAGTATTTT
TRBJ1-5 | few | TRBV21-1 | - | CASSSPSQGPRTHSNQPQHF | TGTGCCAGCAGCAGCCCGAGCCAGGGGCCCCGGACCCATAGCAATCAGCCCCAGCATTTT
TRBJ2-7 | medium-sized | TRBV24-1 | - | CATSEAGTYEQYF | TGTGCCACCAGTGAGGCCGGTACCTACGAGCAGTACTTC
TRBJ2-5 | - | TRBV19 | - | CASSMRFHDRGSQETQYF | TGTGCCAGTAGTATGAGGTTTCATGATAGGGGCAGCCAAGAGACCCAGTACTTC
TRBJ1-5 | - | TRBV20-1 | - | CSASVSGEVEGNQPQHF | TGCAGTGCTAGCGTTTCGGGGGAGGTGGAGGGCAATCAGCCCCAGCATTTT
TRBJ2-5 | few | TRBV12-3/TRBV12-4 | TRBD1 | CASSTSRGKKQTGKRETQYF | TGTGCCAGCAGCACCAGCAGGGGCAAAAAACAGACAGGGAAGAGGGAGACCCAGTACTTC
TRBJ2-7 | - | TRBV21-1 | - | CASSKFSSPTSYEQYF | TGTGCCAGCAGCAAATTCTCCTCACCGACATCCTACGAGCAGTACTTC
TRBJ1-2 | many | TRBV12-3/TRBV12-4 | TRBD1 | CASSLEGGVRYTF | TGTGCCAGCAGTTTAGAAGGGGGCGTACGCTACACCTTC
TRBJ2-1 | - | TRBV4-2 | - | CASSQAIRGEQFF | TGTGCCAGCAGCCAAGCGATTAGGGGTGAGCAGTTCTTC
TRBJ2-2 | few | TRBV28 | TRBD1 | CASRTTGGPGELFF | TGTGCCAGCAGGACGACAGGGGGCCCCGGGGAGCTGTTTTTT
TRBJ2-7 | few | TRBV10-2 | - | CASSTGHSSYEQYF | TGCGCCAGCAGCACAGGGCACTCCTCCTACGAGCAGTACTTC
TRBJ2-3 | - | TRBV18 | TRBD2 | CASSPPGLAATDTQYF | TGTGCCAGCTCACCACCGGGACTAGCGGCTACAGATACGCAGTATTTT
TRBJ2-7 | - | TRBV15 | - | CATSGHRALYEQYF | TGTGCCACCAGCGGACACAGGGCGCTCTACGAGCAGTACTTC
TRBJ2-3 | many | TRBV29-1 | - | CSATGGGTDTQYF | TGCAGCGCCACTGGCGGGGGCACAGATACGCAGTATTTT
TRBJ2-3 | - | TRBV6-5 | - | CASRGRADTQYF | TGTGCCTCGCGGGGGCGGGCGGATACGCAGTATTTT
TRBJ2-3 | few | TRBV6-5 | TRBD2 | CASSSVAGGGTDTQYF | TGTGCCAGCAGTTCGGTAGCGGGGGGGGGCACAGATACGCAGTATTTT
TRBJ2-7 | - | TRBV7-2 | TRBD1 | CASSFGGQAAYEQYF | TGTGCCAGCAGCTTTGGAGGACAGGCCGCCTACGAGCAGTACTTC
TRBJ1-2 | few | TRBV10-3 | - | CAISESGVMGYGYTF | TGTGCCATCAGTGAGTCGGGCGTAATGGGCTATGGCTACACCTTC
TRBJ2-5 | - | TRBV12-3/TRBV12-4 | - | CASSFSQPQETQYF | TGTGCCAGCAGTTTTTCACAGCCCCAAGAGACCCAGTACTTC
TRBJ2-2 | - | TRBV19 | - | CASRTGDIPSNTGELFF | TGTGCCAGTAGAACGGGGGACATCCCGTCGAACACCGGGGAGCTGTTTTTT
TRBJ2-1 | few | TRBV11-2 | - | CASSQKRWPVNEQFF | TGTGCCAGCAGCCAAAAACGATGGCCTGTCAATGAGCAGTTCTTC
TRBJ1-2 | - | TRBV6-1 | TRBD1 | CASIGGTAYGYTF | TGTGCCAGCATTGGCGGGACAGCATATGGCTACACCTTC
TRBJ2-4 | many | TRBV20-1 | TRBD2 | CSARDLGGGYNIQYF | TGCAGTGCTAGAGATCTTGGCGGGGGGTACAACATTCAGTACTTC
TRBJ2-2 | - | TRBV5-6 | TRBD2 | CASSLARLAGTNTGELFF | TGTGCCAGCAGCTTGGCCAGGCTAGCGGGGACGAACACCGGGGAGCTGTTTTTT
TRBJ2-7 | many | TRBV29-1 | - | CSVEDTESYEQYF | TGCAGCGTTGAAGATACGGAGAGCTACGAGCAGTACTTC
TRBJ2-7 | few | TRBV5-1 | - | CASSLQGQDYEQYF | TGCGCCAGCAGCTTACAAGGACAAGACTACGAGCAGTACTTC
TRBJ2-5 | - | TRBV5-1 | TRBD1 | CASSRTDRVSGWETQYF | TGCGCCAGCAGCCGCACCGACAGGGTCTCGGGTTGGGAGACCCAGTACTTC
TRBJ1-2 | - | TRBV12-3/TRBV12-4 | - | CASSLYGGGYGYTF | TGTGCCAGCAGTTTATACGGGGGCGGCTATGGCTACACCTTC
TRBJ2-1 | - | TRBV7-8 | - | CASSLEGYRAYNEQFF | TGTGCCAGCAGCTTAGAGGGCTACCGGGCCTACAATGAGCAGTTCTTC
TRBJ2-3 | - | TRBV28 | TRBD1 | CASSFIGGQGVDTQYF | TGTGCCAGCAGCTTTATCGGGGGACAGGGGGTAGATACGCAGTATTTT
TRBJ2-5 | - | TRBV11-2 | - | CASSLTRTGETQYF | TGTGCCAGCAGCCTGACGAGGACGGGTGAGACCCAGTACTTC
TRBJ2-2 | - | TRBV7-7 | - | CASSELSGELFF | TGTGCCAGCAGCGAACTCTCCGGGGAGCTGTTTTTT
TRBJ2-7 | - | TRBV5-6 | TRBD2 | CASSSQRDSFYEQYF | TGTGCCAGCAGCTCCCAGCGGGACTCGTTCTACGAGCAGTACTTC
TRBJ2-3 | - | TRBV12-3/TRBV12-4 | - | CASRAMADTQYF | TGTGCCAGCAGGGCCATGGCAGATACGCAGTATTTT
TRBJ2-2 | many | TRBV11-2 | - | CASSPGTSNTGELFF | TGTGCCAGCAGCCCCGGGACATCGAACACCGGGGAGCTGTTTTTT
TRBJ2-5 | few | TRBV6-1 | - | CASSGPIRAETQYF | TGTGCCAGCAGTGGACCTATCCGGGCGGAGACCCAGTACTTC
TRBJ2-7 | - | TRBV27 | - | CASSLVQSDEQYF | TGTGCCAGCAGTTTAGTGCAGTCCGACGAGCAGTACTTC
TRBJ2-7 | few | TRBV18 | TRBD1 | CASSRTGTGISEQYF | TGTGCCAGCTCGCGCACCGGGACAGGGATTTCCGAGCAGTACTTC